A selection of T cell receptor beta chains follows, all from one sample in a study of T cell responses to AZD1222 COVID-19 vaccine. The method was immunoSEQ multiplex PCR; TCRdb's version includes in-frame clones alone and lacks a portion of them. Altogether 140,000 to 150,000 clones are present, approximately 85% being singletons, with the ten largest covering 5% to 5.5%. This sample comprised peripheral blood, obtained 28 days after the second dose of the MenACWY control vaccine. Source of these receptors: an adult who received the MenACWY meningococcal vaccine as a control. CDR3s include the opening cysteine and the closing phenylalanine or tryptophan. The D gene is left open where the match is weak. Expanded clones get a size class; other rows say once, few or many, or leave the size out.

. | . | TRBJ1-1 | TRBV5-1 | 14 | CASSLYPGNTEAFF
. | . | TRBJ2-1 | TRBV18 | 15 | CASSPPNRVGNEQFF
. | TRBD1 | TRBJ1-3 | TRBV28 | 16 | CASSLLGTASGNTIYF
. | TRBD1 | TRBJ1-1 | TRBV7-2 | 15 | CASSLVGQGNTEAFF
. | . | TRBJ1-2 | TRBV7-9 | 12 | CASSPVHYGYTF
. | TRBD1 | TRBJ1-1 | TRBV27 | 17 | CASSFLGQVRGNTEAFF
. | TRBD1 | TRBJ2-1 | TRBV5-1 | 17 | CASSAGTGLISYNEQFF
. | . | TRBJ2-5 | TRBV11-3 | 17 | CASSPSLDRGLAETQYF
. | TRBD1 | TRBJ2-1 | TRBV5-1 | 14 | CASSRQGYEVEQFF
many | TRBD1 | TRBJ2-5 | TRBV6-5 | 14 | CASSSDRDGETQYF
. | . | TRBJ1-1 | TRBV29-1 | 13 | CSVAGLMNTEAFF
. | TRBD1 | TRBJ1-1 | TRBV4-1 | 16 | CASSQESGTGATEAFF
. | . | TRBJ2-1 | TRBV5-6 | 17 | CASSSGGGTSSYNEQFF
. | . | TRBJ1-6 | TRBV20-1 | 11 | CSAARNSPLHF
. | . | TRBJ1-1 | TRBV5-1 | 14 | CASRPGVENTEAFF
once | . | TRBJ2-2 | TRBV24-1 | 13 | CATRTETTGELFF
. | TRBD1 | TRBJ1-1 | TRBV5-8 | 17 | CASSLARDRGGLAEAFF
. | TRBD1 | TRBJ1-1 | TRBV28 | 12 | CASRIQGAEAFF
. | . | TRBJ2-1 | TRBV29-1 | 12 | CSVERQGSEQFF
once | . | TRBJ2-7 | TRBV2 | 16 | CASSPLGATSSYEQYF
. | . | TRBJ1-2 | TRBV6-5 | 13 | CASRAQGVYGYTF
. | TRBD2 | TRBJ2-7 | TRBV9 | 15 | CASSVAAGGSYEQYF
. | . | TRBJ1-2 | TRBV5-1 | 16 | CASSLGPRTDNGGYTF
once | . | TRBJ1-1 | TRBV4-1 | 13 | CASSRATGGEAFF
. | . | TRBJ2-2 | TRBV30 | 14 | CAWSVGHPTGELFF
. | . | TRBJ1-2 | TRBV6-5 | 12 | CASSPGIYGYTF
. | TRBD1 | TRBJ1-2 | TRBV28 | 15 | CASSSSRTGGGGYTF
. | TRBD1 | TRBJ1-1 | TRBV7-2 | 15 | CASSPQGTGVTEAFF
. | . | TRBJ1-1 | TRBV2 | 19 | CASSGIGRRQGSRDTEAFF
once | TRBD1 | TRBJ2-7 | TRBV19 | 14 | CASSDRGNYYEQYF
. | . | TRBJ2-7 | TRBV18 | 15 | CASSPPGTLSYEQYF
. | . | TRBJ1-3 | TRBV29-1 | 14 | CSVDGGGAGNTIYF
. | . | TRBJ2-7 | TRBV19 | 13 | CASSIGSGYEQYF
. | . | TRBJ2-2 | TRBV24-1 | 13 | CATSVDGTGELFF
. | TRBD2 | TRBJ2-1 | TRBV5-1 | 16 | CASSLWTSGAYNEQFF
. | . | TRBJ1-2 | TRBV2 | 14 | CASQSLPGFYGYTF
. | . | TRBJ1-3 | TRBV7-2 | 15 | CASSLWLTSGNTIYF
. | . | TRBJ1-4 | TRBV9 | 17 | CASSVAPTGRGNEKLFF
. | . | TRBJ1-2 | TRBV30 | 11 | CAWKQVYGYTF
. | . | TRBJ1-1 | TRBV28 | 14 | CASRSHGRFTEAFF
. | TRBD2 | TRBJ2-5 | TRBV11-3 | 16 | CASSLDIASGQETQYF
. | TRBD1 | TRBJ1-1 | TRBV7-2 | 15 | CASSPRTGGYSEAFF
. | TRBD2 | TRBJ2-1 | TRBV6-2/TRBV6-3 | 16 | CASSDLDSGGYNEQFF
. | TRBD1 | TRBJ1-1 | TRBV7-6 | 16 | CASSLETGEMNTEAFF
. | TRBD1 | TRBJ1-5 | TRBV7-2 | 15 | CASSLRGGGNQPQHF
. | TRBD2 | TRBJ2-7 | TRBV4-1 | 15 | CASSQDRASGTEQYF
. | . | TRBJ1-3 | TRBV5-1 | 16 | CASSLDRPRSGNTIYF